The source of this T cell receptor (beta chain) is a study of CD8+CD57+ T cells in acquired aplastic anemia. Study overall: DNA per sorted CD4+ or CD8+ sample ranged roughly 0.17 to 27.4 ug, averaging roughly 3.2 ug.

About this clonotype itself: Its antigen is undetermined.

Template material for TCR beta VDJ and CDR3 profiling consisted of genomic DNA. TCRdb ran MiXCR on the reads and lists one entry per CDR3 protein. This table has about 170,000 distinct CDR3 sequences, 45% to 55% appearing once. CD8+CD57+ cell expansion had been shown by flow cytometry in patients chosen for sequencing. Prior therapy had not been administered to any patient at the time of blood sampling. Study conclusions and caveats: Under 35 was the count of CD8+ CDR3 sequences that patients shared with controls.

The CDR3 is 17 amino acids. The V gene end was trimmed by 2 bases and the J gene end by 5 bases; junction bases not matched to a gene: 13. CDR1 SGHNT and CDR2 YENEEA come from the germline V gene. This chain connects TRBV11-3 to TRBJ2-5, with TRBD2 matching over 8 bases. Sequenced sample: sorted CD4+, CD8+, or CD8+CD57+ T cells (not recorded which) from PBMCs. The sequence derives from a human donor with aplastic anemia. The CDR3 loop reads CASSLMGGAGGMETQYF. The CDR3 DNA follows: TGTGCCAGCAGCTTAATGGGTGGTGCGGGGGGCATGGAGACCCAGTACTTC. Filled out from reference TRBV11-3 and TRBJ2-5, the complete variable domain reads EAGVVQSPRYKIIEKKQPVAFWCNPISGHNTLYWYLQNLGQGPELLIRYENEEAVDDSQLPKDRFSAERLKGVDSTLKIQPAELGDSAVYLCASSLMGGAGGMETQYFGPGTRLLVL.